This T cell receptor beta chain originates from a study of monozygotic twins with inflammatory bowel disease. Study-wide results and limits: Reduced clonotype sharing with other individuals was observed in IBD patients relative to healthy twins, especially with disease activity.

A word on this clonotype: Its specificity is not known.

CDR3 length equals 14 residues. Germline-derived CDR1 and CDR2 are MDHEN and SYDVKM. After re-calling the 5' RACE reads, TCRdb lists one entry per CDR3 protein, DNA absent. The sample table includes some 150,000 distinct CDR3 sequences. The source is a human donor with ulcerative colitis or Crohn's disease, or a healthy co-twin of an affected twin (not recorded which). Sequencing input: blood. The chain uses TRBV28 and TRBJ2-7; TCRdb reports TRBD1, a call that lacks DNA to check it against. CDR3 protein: CASISGQSSYEQYF.